The 18 T cell receptor beta chains below were found in one sample sequenced in a study of blood T cell repertoires in COVID-19 (dated by TCRdb to about 2020). Library generation was performed with the immunoSEQ multiplex PCR assay. TCRdb holds this immuneACCESS table with in-frame rearrangements only. Some clones are missing; in checked studies, unresolved V genes explain under half, and the rest has no known cause. The sample records around 200,000 clones, about 83% of which are singletons. About 0.96% of the sample goes to the ten largest clones. The source material was peripheral blood. The receptors originated from a woman under 30 who had recovered from COVID-19.

This chain joins TRBV29-1 and TRBJ1-1; 9 nucleotides match TRBD1. The junction had 13 bases not matched to a gene; V was cut back by 1 base and J by 7 bases. The germline V gene has CDR1 SQVTM and CDR2 ANQGSEA. The CDR3 contains 16 residues. The CDR3 reads CSVEGRGQGLASEAFF. The CDR3 coding sequence is TGCAGCGTTGAAGGACGGGGACAGGGACTTGCTAGTGAAGCTTTCTTT.

This rearrangement joins TRBV4-1 to TRBJ2-3; TRBD2 agrees at 8 bases. This CDR3 has 14 amino acids. CDR1 MGHRA and CDR2 YSYEKL come from the germline V gene. Trimming removed 7 bases from V and 2 bases from J; junction bases left unmatched: 5. Here the CDR3 reads CASKLADYTDTQYF. The CDR3 DNA reads as TGCGCCAGCAAACTAGCGGATTACACAGATACGCAGTATTTT.

This clone was observed once. The chain joins TRBV7-3 to TRBJ2-2, with D maybe TRBD2 (5 bases). This CDR3 is 13 amino acids long. CDR1 SGHTA and CDR2 FQGTGA come from the germline V gene. Trimming left V 5 bases short and J 5 bases short, with 9 bases between. CDR3 nucleotide sequence: TGTGCCAGCAGCCAGAGCGGAACCGGGGAGCTGTTTTTT. This sequence encodes CASSQSGTGELFF. The full variable domain, its missing parts supplied by reference TRBV7-3 and TRBJ2-2, is GAGVSQTPSNKVTEKGKYVELRCDPISGHTALYWYRQSLGQGPEFLIYFQGTGAADDSGLPNDRFFAVRPEGSVSTLKIQRTERGDSAVYLCASSQSGTGELFFGEGSRLTVL.

The V and J genes are TRBV3-1 (or the pseudogene TRBV3-2) and TRBJ2-1, with 9 bases matching TRBD2. From germline, CDR1 is LGHDT and CDR2 YNNKEL (reference sequence). The CDR3 covers 16 residues. Losses at the gene ends were 4 bases for V and 7 bases for J; bases not matched to a gene: 11. CDR3 sequence reads: CASSPMRRGGGNEQFF. CDR3 nucleotides: TGTGCCAGCAGCCCTATGAGGCGGGGGGGCGGAAATGAGCAGTTCTTC.

This chain connects TRBV10-3 to TRBJ2-7; 7 nucleotides agree with TRBD2. Germline loops: CDR1 ENHRY, CDR2 SYGVKD. The CDR3 covers 14 residues. V lost 1 base to trimming and J lost 2 bases; unmatched junction nucleotides: 2. CDR3 nucleotide sequence: TGTGCCATCAGTGAGTTGGGACTAACCTACGAGCAGTACGTC. Its translation: CAISELGLTYEQYV.

The V call is TRBV25-1, the J call TRBJ2-1; 14 bases align to TRBD2. V was clipped by 6 bases and J by 5 bases; unmatched bases: 12. This CDR3 contains 18 residues. Germline V CDR1 and CDR2: MGHDK, SYGVNS. The CDR3: CASRSKEPGLAGDNEQFF. The CDR3 DNA is TGTGCCAGCAGGAGTAAAGAACCGGGACTAGCGGGGGACAATGAGCAGTTCTTC.

The chain uses TRBV3-1 (or the pseudogene TRBV3-2) and TRBJ2-7, with D perhaps TRBD1 (6 bases). V was cut by 8 bases and J by 2 bases, with 16 bases left in between. The germline V gene encodes CDR1 LGHDT and CDR2 YNNKEL (reference sequence). The CDR3 is made up of 14 amino acids. The CDR3 sequence: CASGSGTKPYEQYV. CDR3 nucleotides: TGTGCCAGCGGGTCCGGGACAAAACCCTACGAGCAGTACGTC.

The chain couples TRBV3-1 (or the pseudogene TRBV3-2) to TRBJ2-5; possibly TRBD2 for D (7 bases). Per the germline V gene, CDR1 is LGHDT and CDR2 is YNNKEL (reference sequence). The CDR3 contains 18 residues. V was clipped by 3 bases and J by 5 bases, with 25 bases between them. In DNA form, the CDR3 reads TGTGCCAGCAGCCAGCTCAGATACGGCGGGGGCCGAGCGGAGACCCAGTACTTC. The encoded protein is CASSQLRYGGGRAETQYF.

The rearrangement links TRBV19 to TRBJ2-2, with 10 nucleotides matching TRBD1. The germline V gene has CDR1 LNHDA and CDR2 SQIVND (reference sequence). J was trimmed by 7 bases and V by 0 bases; bases with no gene match: 5. There are 16 residues in the CDR3. The CDR3 loop is CASSIDRTGGFGELFF. CDR3 bases: TGTGCCAGTAGTATAGATAGGACAGGGGGATTCGGGGAGCTGTTTTTT.

In regard to this clone: The sample has other DNA sequences that encode this CDR3 too. The rearrangement uses TRBV7-2 and TRBJ1-5, with a weak D call TRBD1 (5 bases). This CDR3 has 13 amino acids. The V and J ends lost 5 bases and 4 bases respectively, with 9 bases between them. CDR1 and CDR2 from the germline V gene are SGHTA and FQGNSA. CDR3 in amino acids: CASSPDRNQPQHF. Written as DNA, the CDR3 is TGTGCCAGCAGCCCCGACAGAAATCAGCCCCAGCATTTT.

This clone was seen a single time. This chain connects TRBV7-9 to TRBJ2-7, with D perhaps TRBD1 (5 bases). V lost 5 bases, J lost 4 bases, and 12 bases lay in between. The CDR3 spans 13 residues. The germline V gene encodes CDR1 SEHNR and CDR2 FQNEAQ (reference sequence). The DNA of the CDR3 is TGTGCCAGCAGCCCCAAGACAGTATACGAGCAGTACGTC. As protein: CASSPKTVYEQYV.

The V and J genes are TRBV7-2 and TRBJ1-1, with D uncertain. The CDR3 spans 14 residues. V gave up 2 bases and J gave up 3 bases, with 10 bases separating them. Germline loops: CDR1 SGHTA, CDR2 FQGNSA. CDR3 in DNA: TGTGCCAGCAGCTTAAGATCGGGAGACACTGAAGCTTTCTTT. It yields the protein CASSLRSGDTEAFF.

The CDR3: CASSYLKNTEAFF. CDR3 nucleotide sequence: TGTGCCAGCAGTTACCTTAAGAACACTGAAGCTTTCTTT. The rearrangement uses TRBV6-2 or TRBV6-3 and TRBJ1-1, with no clear D. CDR1 and CDR2 from the germline V gene are MNHEY and SVGEGT. The CDR3 sequence is 13 residues long. The V end lost 2 bases, the J end lost 1 base, and 5 bases lay between the germline ends.

The chain has TRBV9 and TRBJ2-1; tentative D call: TRBD2 (5 bases). The V gene's germline CDR1 is SGDLS and CDR2 YYNGEE. This CDR3 spans 15 amino acids. V was pared by 0 bases and J by 0 bases, with 7 bases between. The CDR3 loop reads CASSVELVSYNEQFF. The CDR3 DNA sequence: TGTGCCAGCAGCGTAGAACTAGTCTCCTACAATGAGCAGTTCTTC.

CDR3 DNA: TGTGCCAGCAGCCAAGCGGGGGGGCATGAGACCCAGTACTTC. Encoded protein: CASSQAGGHETQYF. V usage is TRBV3-1 (or the pseudogene TRBV3-2) and J usage is TRBJ2-5; the match to TRBD2 covers 8 bases. After removal of 1 base from V and 5 bases from J, the junction contained 3 bases not matched to a gene. This CDR3 has 14 amino acids. The germline CDR1 and CDR2 sequences are LGHDT and YNNKEL (reference sequence).

In this sample, this clone turned up once. The chain has TRBV30 and TRBJ1-6; TRBD1 aligns across 9 bases. The CDR3 has 13 residues. Per the germline V gene, CDR1 is GTSNPN and CDR2 is SVGIG (reference sequence). V trimming: 2 bases; J trimming: 16 bases; junction bases outside the gene matches: 9. The CDR3: CAWSYRGPNSLHF. In DNA, the CDR3 is TGTGCCTGGAGTTACAGGGGGCCCAACTCTCTCCACTTT.

V and J are TRBV4-1 and TRBJ1-1; 7 bases are a match to TRBD1. Germline V lookup: CDR1 MGHRA, CDR2 YSYEKL. CDR3 length: 15 residues. The trim removed 0 bases at V and 8 bases at J, leaving 9 bases unmatched. The CDR3 sequence is CASSQDFATGPEAFF. CDR3 DNA: TGCGCCAGCAGCCAAGATTTTGCGACAGGGCCCGAAGCTTTCTTT.

This chain links TRBV7-2 with TRBJ2-1; 7 bases match TRBD2. The CDR3 loop spans 16 amino acids. Trimming took 2 bases from V and 7 from J; bases not matched to a gene: 11. Germline V lookup: CDR1 SGHTA, CDR2 FQGNSA. This CDR3 is CASSLRLSGVSNEQFF. DNA of the CDR3: TGTGCCAGCAGCTTAAGGTTAAGCGGGGTATCGAATGAGCAGTTCTTC. Filled out from reference TRBV7-2 and TRBJ2-1, the complete variable domain reads GAGVSQSPSNKVTEKGKDVELRCDPISGHTALYWYRQSLGQGLEFLIYFQGNSAPDKSGLPSDRFSAERTGGSVSTLTIQRTQQEDSAVYLCASSLRLSGVSNEQFFGPGTRLTVL.